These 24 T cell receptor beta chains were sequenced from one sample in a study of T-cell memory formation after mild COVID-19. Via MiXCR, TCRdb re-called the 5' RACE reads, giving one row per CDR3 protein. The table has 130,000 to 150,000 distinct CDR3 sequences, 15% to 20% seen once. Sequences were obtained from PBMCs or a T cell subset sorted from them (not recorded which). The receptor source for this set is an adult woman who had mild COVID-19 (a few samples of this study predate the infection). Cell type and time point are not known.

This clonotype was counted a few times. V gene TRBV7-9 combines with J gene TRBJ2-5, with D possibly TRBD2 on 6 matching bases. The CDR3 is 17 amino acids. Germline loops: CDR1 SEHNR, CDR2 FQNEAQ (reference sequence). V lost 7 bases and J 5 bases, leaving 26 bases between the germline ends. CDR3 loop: CASNNWDSAGSRETQYF. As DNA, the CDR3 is TGTGCCAGCAACAACTGGGACTCCGCCGGGTCACGGGAGACCCAGTACTTC.

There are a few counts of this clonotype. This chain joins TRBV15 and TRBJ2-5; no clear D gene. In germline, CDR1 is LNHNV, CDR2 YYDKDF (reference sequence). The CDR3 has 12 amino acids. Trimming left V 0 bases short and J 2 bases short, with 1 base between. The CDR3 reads CATSRDQETQYF. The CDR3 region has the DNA TGTGCCACCAGCAGAGATCAAGAGACCCAGTACTTC.

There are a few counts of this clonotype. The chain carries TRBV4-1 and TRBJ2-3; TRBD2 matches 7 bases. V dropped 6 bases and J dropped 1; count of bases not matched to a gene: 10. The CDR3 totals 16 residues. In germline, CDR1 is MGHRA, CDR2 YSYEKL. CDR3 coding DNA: TGCGCCAGCAGACTAACCAGCGGGGACCGCACAGATACGCAGTATTTT. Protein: CASRLTSGDRTDTQYF.

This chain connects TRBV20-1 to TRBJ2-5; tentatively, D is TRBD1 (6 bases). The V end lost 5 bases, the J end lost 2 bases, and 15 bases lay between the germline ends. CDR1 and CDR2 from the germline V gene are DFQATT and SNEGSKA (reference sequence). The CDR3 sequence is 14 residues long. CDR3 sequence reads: CSAGIRTAQETQYF. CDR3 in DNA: TGCAGTGCTGGAATACGGACAGCACAAGAGACCCAGTACTTC.

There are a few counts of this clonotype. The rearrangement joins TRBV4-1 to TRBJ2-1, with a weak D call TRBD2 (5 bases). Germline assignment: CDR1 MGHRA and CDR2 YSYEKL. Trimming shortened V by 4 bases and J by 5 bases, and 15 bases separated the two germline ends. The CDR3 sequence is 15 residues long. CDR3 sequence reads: CASSRPGLLDNEQFF. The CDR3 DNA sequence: TGCGCCAGCAGCCGTCCCGGGCTACTAGACAATGAGCAGTTCTTC.

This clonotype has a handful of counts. In DNA, the CDR3 is TGTGCCAGCAGTCACCCTCAGATGGCCCACTACGAGCAGTACTTC. Its translation: CASSHPQMAHYEQYF. The V gene is TRBV3-1, the J gene TRBJ2-7; D remains ambiguous. There are 15 residues in the CDR3. CDR1 LGHDT and CDR2 YNNKEL come from the germline V gene (reference sequence). V was shortened by 6 bases and J by 3 bases, with 18 bases between the two germline ends.

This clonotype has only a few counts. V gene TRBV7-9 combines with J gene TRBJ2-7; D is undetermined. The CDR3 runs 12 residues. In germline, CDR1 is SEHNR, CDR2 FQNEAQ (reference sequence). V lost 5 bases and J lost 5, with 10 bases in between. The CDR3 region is CASSAQGNEQYF. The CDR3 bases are TGTGCCAGCAGCGCACAAGGAAACGAGCAGTACTTC. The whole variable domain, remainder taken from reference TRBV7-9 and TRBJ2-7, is DTGVSQNPRHKITKRGQNVTFRCDPISEHNRLYWYRQTLGQGPEFLTYFQNEAQLEKSRLLSDRFSAERPKGSFSTLEIQRTEQGDSAMYLCASSAQGNEQYFGPGTRLTVT.

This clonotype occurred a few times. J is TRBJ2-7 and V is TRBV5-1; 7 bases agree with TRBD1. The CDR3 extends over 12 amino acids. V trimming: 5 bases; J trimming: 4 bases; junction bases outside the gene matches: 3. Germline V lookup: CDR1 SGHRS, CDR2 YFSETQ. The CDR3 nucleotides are TGCGCCAGCAGTAACAGGGGTTACGAGCAGTACTTC. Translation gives CASSNRGYEQYF.

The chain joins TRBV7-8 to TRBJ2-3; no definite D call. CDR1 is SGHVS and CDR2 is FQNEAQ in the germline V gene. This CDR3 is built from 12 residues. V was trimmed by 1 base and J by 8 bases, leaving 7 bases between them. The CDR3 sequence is CASSLVSGTQYF. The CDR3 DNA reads TGTGCCAGCAGCTTAGTTTCGGGTACGCAGTATTTT. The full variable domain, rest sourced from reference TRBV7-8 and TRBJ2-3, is GAGVSQSPRYKVAKRGQDVALRCDPISGHVSLFWYQQALGQGPEFLTYFQNEAQLDKSGLPSDRFFAERPEGSVSTLKIQRTQQEDSAVYLCASSLVSGTQYFGPGTRLTVL.

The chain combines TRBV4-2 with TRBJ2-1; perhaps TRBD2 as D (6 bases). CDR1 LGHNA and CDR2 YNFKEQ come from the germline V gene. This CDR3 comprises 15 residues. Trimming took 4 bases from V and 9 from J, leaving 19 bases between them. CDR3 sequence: CASSPAGWIDPEQFF. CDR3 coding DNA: TGTGCCAGCAGCCCGGCGGGGTGGATAGATCCTGAGCAGTTCTTC.

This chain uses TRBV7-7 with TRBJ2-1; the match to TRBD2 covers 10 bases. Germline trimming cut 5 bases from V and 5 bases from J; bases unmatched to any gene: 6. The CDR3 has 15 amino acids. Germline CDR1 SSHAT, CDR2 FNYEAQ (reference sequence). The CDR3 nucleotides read TGTGCCAGCAGCGCCGGGACTAGCGTTAACAATGAGCAGTTCTTC. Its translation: CASSAGTSVNNEQFF.

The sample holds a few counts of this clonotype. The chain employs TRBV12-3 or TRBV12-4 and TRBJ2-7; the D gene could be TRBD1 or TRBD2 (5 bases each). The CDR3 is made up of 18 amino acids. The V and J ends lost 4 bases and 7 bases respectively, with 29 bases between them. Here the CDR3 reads CASSYPPTGTDMFWEQYF. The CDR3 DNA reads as TGTGCCAGCAGTTACCCACCGACCGGGACCGACATGTTCTGGGAGCAGTACTTC.

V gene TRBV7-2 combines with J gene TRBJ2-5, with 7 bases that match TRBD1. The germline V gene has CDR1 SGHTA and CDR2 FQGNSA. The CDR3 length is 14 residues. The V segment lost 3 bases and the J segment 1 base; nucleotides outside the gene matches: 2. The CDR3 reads CASSFGTVQETQYF. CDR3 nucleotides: TGTGCCAGCAGCTTTGGGACAGTCCAAGAGACCCAGTACTTC.

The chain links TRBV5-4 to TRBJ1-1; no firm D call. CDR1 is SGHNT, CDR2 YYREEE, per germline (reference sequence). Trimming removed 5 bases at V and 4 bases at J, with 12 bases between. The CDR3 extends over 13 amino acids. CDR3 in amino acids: CASRYAGSTEAFF. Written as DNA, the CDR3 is TGTGCCAGCAGATACGCCGGGAGCACTGAAGCTTTCTTT.

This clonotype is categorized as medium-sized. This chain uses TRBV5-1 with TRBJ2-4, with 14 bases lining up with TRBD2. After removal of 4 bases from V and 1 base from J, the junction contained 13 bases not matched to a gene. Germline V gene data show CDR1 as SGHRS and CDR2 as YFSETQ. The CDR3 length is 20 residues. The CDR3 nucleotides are TGCGCCAGCAGCGCATACCCGGGACTAGCGGGAGTCCTGGCCAAAAACATTCAGTACTTC. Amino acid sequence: CASSAYPGLAGVLAKNIQYF.

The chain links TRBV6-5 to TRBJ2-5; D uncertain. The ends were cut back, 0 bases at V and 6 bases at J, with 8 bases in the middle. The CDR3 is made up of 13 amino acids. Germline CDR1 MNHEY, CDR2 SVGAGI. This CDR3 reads CASSYSEKQTQYF. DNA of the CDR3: TGTGCCAGCAGTTACTCGGAGAAACAGACCCAGTACTTC.

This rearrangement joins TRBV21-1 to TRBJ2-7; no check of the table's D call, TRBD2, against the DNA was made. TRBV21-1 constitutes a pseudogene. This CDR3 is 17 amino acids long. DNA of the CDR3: TGTGCCAGCAGCGCCCAAAGAGGGCTAGCTATAACCTACGAGCAGTACTTC. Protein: CASSAQRGLAITYEQYF.

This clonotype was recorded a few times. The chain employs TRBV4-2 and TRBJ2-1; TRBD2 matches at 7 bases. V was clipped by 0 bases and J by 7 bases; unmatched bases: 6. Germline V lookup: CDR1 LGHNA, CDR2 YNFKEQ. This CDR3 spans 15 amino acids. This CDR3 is CASSQDQGGWNEQFF. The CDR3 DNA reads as TGTGCCAGCAGCCAAGATCAGGGAGGGTGGAATGAGCAGTTCTTC.

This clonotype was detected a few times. This CDR3 is CASTRDGTDTQYF. The CDR3, as DNA: TGTGCCAGCACCCGGGACGGCACAGATACGCAGTATTTT. V and J are TRBV25-1 and TRBJ2-3, with D possibly called TRBD1 or TRBD2 (5 bases each). The CDR3 consists of 13 residues. The germline CDR1 and CDR2 sequences are MGHDK and SYGVNS. The V gene lost 7 bases and the J gene lost 1 base, with 9 bases spanning the gap. Full variable domain (rest looked up from reference TRBV25-1 and TRBJ2-3): EADIYQTPRYLVIGTGKKITLECSQTMGHDKMYWYQQDPGMELHLIHYSYGVNSTEKGDLSSESTVSRIRTEHFPLTLESARPSHTSQYLCASTRDGTDTQYFGPGTRLTVL.

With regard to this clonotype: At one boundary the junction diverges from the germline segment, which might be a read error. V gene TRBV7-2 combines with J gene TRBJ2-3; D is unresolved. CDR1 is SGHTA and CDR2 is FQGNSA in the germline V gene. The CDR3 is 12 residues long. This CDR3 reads CASSYLGPGAAF. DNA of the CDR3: TGTGCCAGCAGCTACTTAGGGCCCGGCGCTGCCTTT. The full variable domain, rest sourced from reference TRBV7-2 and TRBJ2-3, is GAGVSQSPSNKVTEKGKDVELRCDPISGHTALYWYRQSLGQGLEFLIYFQGNSAPDKSGLPSDRFSAERTGGSVSTLTIQRTQQEDSAVYLCASSYLGPGAAFGPGTRLTVL.

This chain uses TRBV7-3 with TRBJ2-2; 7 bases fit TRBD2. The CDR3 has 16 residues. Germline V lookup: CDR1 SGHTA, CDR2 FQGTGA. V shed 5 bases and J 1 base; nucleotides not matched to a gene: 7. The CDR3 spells CASSREGLGNTGELFF. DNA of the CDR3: TGTGCCAGCAGCAGGGAGGGACTGGGGAACACCGGGGAGCTGTTTTTT.

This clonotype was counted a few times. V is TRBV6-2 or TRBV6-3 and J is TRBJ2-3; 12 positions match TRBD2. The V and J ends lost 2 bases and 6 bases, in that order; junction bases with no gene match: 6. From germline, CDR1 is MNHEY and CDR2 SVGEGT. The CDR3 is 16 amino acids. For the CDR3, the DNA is TGTGCCAGCAGTTACCCTAGCGGGAGGGCGGTCGATACGCAGTATTTT. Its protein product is CASSYPSGRAVDTQYF.

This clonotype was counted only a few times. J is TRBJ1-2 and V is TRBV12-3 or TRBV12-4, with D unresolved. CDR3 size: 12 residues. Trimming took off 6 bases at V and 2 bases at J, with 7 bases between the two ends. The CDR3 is CASSLSNYGYTF. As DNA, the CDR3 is TGTGCCAGCAGCTTATCCAACTATGGCTACACCTTC.

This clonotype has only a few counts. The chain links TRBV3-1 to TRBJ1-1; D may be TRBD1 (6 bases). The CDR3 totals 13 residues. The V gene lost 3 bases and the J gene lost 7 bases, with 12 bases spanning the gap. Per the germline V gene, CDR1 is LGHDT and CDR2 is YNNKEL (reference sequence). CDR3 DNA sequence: TGTGCCAGCAGCCAGGGAAGGACAGTTGAAGCTTTCTTT. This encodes CASSQGRTVEAFF.